Following are 18 T cell receptor beta chains from one sample sequenced in a study of Ad26.COV2.S vaccination and SARS-CoV-2 variants. The assay was immunoSEQ multiplex PCR, and TCRdb's table has in-frame clones only and misses some. In the table there are hundreds of thousands of clones, 90% of which are singletons. Indicated treatment: 15 to 20 received Ad26.COV2.S at low or high dose, single or two shots; about five received placebo; per-sample allocation not given. The samples were gathered on day 63 after the first injection of vaccine or placebo. Specimen: peripheral blood, collected in a trial of Ad26.COV2.S vaccine versus placebo. Receptor source: a person between 18 and 65 years old who received the Ad26.COV2.S COVID-19 vaccine or a placebo.

The chain combines TRBV10-3 with TRBJ2-3; D possibly corresponds to TRBD2 (5 bases). Trimming took 4 bases from V and 0 from J, leaving 11 bases between them. Germline lookup yields CDR1 ENHRY and CDR2 SYGVKD. CDR3 length equals 15 residues. The CDR3 DNA sequence: TGTGCCATCAGTGGAGGGCAACTTAGCACAGATACGCAGTATTTT. It specifies CAISGGQLSTDTQYF.

Here the CDR3 DNA reads TGTGCCAGCAGCCTAATGCGGAACCCAAATGAAAAACTGTTTTTT. Protein product: CASSLMRNPNEKLFF. V and J are TRBV4-2 and TRBJ1-4; no clear D. The V end lost 4 bases, the J end lost 5 bases, and 14 bases lay between the germline ends. Germline V gene sequence: CDR1 LGHNA, CDR2 YNFKEQ. The CDR3 covers 15 residues.

The V and J genes are TRBV6-4 and TRBJ2-1, with 11 nucleotides matching TRBD2. With V trimmed by 0 bases and J by 6 bases, 7 bases remained unmatched. Germline loops: CDR1 MRHNA, CDR2 SNTAGT. There are 17 residues in the CDR3. CDR3 sequence reads: CASSDSASGRRSNEQFF. CDR3 sequence (DNA): TGTGCCAGCAGTGACTCGGCTAGCGGGAGGAGAAGCAATGAGCAGTTCTTC.

The rearrangement uses TRBV3-1 (or the pseudogene TRBV3-2) and TRBJ1-2; weak D call: TRBD1 (5 bases). The CDR3 loop spans 15 amino acids. The germline V gene has CDR1 LGHDT and CDR2 YNNKEL (reference sequence). Deletions cut 6 bases from V and 0 bases from J, with 14 bases between. The CDR3 region has the DNA TGTGCCAGCAGGCGGGGGGGGAAAACTAACTATGGCTACACCTTC. It translates to CASRRGGKTNYGYTF.

The chain has TRBV6-6 and TRBJ2-7; D gene unclear. Germline-derived CDR1 and CDR2 are MNHNY and SVGAGI (reference sequence). The CDR3 is made up of 13 amino acids. Between the trimmed V and J ends, which lost 8 bases and 3 bases, there was a span of 14 bases. The CDR3 DNA reads as TGTGCCAGCGGAACAGTGCACCGCTACGAGCAGTACTTC. Amino acids: CASGTVHRYEQYF.

The J gene is TRBJ2-1, the V gene TRBV9; no definite D call. Trimming stripped 0 bases from V and 9 bases from J, with 13 bases between. Germline V gives CDR1 SGDLS, CDR2 YYNGEE. This CDR3 region has 14 residues. The CDR3 DNA follows: TGTGCCAGCAGCGTAGTTTTCGGTTTTGGTGAGCAGTTCTTC. Protein: CASSVVFGFGEQFF.

This chain uses TRBV5-4 with TRBJ2-3; D may be TRBD1 or TRBD2 (5 bases each). The ends were cut back, 3 bases at V and 1 base at J, with 12 bases in the middle. Germline loops: CDR1 SGHNT, CDR2 YYREEE (reference sequence). This CDR3 contains 15 residues. As DNA, the CDR3 is TGTGCCAGCAGCTGGTCCGGGGCCGGCACAGATACGCAGTATTTT. Translating gives CASSWSGAGTDTQYF.

The rearrangement links TRBV19 to TRBJ1-1; TRBD1 might be the D (5 bases). Trimming cost V 8 bases and J 1 base, with 8 bases left between them. CDR1 LNHDA and CDR2 SQIVND come from the germline V gene (reference sequence). The CDR3 has 12 residues. The CDR3 bases are TGTGCCAGTGAGGGGACGAACACTGAAGCTTTCTTT. This codes for CASEGTNTEAFF.

V gene TRBV12-3 or TRBV12-4 combines with J gene TRBJ2-1; no clear D gene. The V gene lost 5 bases and the J gene lost 13 bases, with 18 bases spanning the gap. The CDR3 sequence is 13 residues long. The CDR3 DNA follows: TGTGCCAGCAGTGTCCGGGTATTAGGCGTTCAGTTCTTC. Encoded protein: CASSVRVLGVQFF.

V is TRBV6-1 and J is TRBJ1-6, with D possibly TRBD1 on 6 matching bases. The germline CDR1 and CDR2 sequences are MNHNS and SASEGT. V shed 2 bases and J shed 6 bases, with 8 bases lying between them. The CDR3 length is 14 residues. DNA for the CDR3: TGTGCCAGCAGTGAATGGGGGCCTAATTCACCCCTCCACTTT. Translated, it gives CASSEWGPNSPLHF.

This clone showed up just a few times. The sample carries other DNA sequences with the same CDR3. The chain uses TRBV7-9 and TRBJ2-3, with a weak D call TRBD1 (5 bases). The CDR3 length is 14 residues. Germline CDR1 SEHNR, CDR2 FQNEAQ (reference sequence). V lost 1 base and J lost 5, with 10 bases in between. The CDR3 DNA sequence: TGTGCCAGCAGCTTAGGGCAGGGCAAAGATACGCAGTATTTT. Translation: CASSLGQGKDTQYF. Full variable domain (rest looked up from reference TRBV7-9 and TRBJ2-3): DTGVSQNPRHKITKRGQNVTFRCDPISEHNRLYWYRQTLGQGPEFLTYFQNEAQLEKSRLLSDRFSAERPKGSFSTLEIQRTEQGDSAMYLCASSLGQGKDTQYFGPGTRLTVL.

The rearrangement links TRBV2 to TRBJ1-5; 8 bases map to TRBD1. V lost 4 bases to trimming and J lost 7 bases; unmatched junction nucleotides: 3. In germline, CDR1 is SNHLY, CDR2 FYNNEI. CDR3 length: 13 residues. DNA for the CDR3: TGTGCCAGCAGTGTTTCAGGGGGCCAGCCCCAGCATTTT. Protein: CASSVSGGQPQHF.

The rearrangement joins TRBV6-5 to TRBJ1-2; D ambiguous. The CDR3 spans 14 residues. Germline V lookup: CDR1 MNHEY, CDR2 SVGAGI. The V gene lost 4 bases and the J gene lost 1 base, with 10 bases spanning the gap. The CDR3 region is CASSSPGDNYGYTF. The CDR3 nucleotides are TGTGCCAGCAGTTCCCCGGGAGATAACTATGGCTACACCTTC.

The V gene is TRBV18, the J gene TRBJ2-7; D remains ambiguous. Germline V lookup: CDR1 KGHSH, CDR2 LQKENI. The ends were cut back, 0 bases at V and 2 bases at J, with 5 bases in the middle. This CDR3 has 13 amino acids. CDR3 amino acids: CASSPPDPYEQYF. In DNA, the CDR3 is TGTGCCAGCTCACCACCGGACCCCTACGAGCAGTACTTC.

The chain is built from TRBV3-1 (or the pseudogene TRBV3-2) and TRBJ1-2; maybe TRBD1 (5 bases). V was clipped by 1 base and J by 4 bases, with 10 bases between them. Germline V gives CDR1 LGHDT, CDR2 YNNKEL (reference sequence). The CDR3 contains 14 residues. Here the CDR3 DNA reads TGTGCCAGCAGCCAAGGTCAGGGAAGCTATGGCTACACCTTC. Encoded protein: CASSQGQGSYGYTF.

This chain uses TRBV7-9 with TRBJ2-1; 7 bases fit TRBD2. The CDR3 length is 15 residues. CDR1 and CDR2 from the germline V gene are SEHNR and FQNEAQ (reference sequence). The junction had 6 bases not matched to a gene; V was cut back by 7 bases and J by 0 bases. The CDR3 reads CASTPRGSSYNEQFF. In DNA form, the CDR3 reads TGTGCCAGCACCCCGCGCGGGAGCTCCTACAATGAGCAGTTCTTC.

The gene calls are TRBV6-5 and TRBJ2-5, with D unclear. The germline V gene has CDR1 MNHEY and CDR2 SVGAGI. Trimming took 6 bases from V and 5 from J, leaving 7 bases between them. The CDR3 is made up of 11 amino acids. The CDR3 region has the DNA TGTGCCAGCAGCGAGGTTGAGACCCAGTACTTC. Amino acid sequence: CASSEVETQYF.

The chain carries TRBV5-1 and TRBJ1-6; 7 bases agree with TRBD1. CDR1 SGHRS and CDR2 YFSETQ come from the germline V gene. Trimming took 4 bases from V and 5 from J; bases not matched to a gene: 3. The CDR3 extends over 14 amino acids. DNA for the CDR3: TGCGCCAGCAGCAAGGGACAGAATAATTCACCCCTCCACTTT. It specifies CASSKGQNNSPLHF. The full variable domain, completed using reference TRBV5-1 and TRBJ1-6, is KAGVTQTPRYLIKTRGQQVTLSCSPISGHRSVSWYQQTPGQGLQFLFEYFSETQRNKGNFPGRFSGRQFSNSRSEMNVSTLELGDSALYLCASSKGQNNSPLHFGNGTRLTVT.